This T cell receptor (beta chain) was profiled in a study of cytomegalovirus exposure and HLA in healthy donors. Background on the study: Within an early data release were tens of millions of unique TCRs drawn from HLA-typed donors. Broader study findings: Most TCR sequences were rare, but some public TCRs occurred in many donors.

The PCR contained 60 Vbeta and 13 Jbeta primers. TCRdb's table, derived via immunoSEQ multiplex PCR, lists solely in-frame clones and lacks some. The repertoire consists of 210,000 or so clones, with approximately 81% occurring once and the leading ten covering about 0.22%. V lost 6 bases, J lost 2 bases, and 12 bases lay in between. CDR1 is SNHLY and CDR2 is FYNNEI in the germline V gene. CDR3 length: 14 amino acids. Everyone who donated was a healthy bone marrow donor. Remarks on this clone: What it recognizes is unknown.

This chain joins TRBV2 and TRBJ2-3; D is undetermined. This sequence was found in a girl aged 2-15 years in good health and CMV-seronegative. What was sequenced was PBMCs. The CDR3 DNA reads as TGTGCCAGCAGCCTGGGCCGCCACACAGATACGCAGTATTTT. Amino acids: CASSLGRHTDTQYF.